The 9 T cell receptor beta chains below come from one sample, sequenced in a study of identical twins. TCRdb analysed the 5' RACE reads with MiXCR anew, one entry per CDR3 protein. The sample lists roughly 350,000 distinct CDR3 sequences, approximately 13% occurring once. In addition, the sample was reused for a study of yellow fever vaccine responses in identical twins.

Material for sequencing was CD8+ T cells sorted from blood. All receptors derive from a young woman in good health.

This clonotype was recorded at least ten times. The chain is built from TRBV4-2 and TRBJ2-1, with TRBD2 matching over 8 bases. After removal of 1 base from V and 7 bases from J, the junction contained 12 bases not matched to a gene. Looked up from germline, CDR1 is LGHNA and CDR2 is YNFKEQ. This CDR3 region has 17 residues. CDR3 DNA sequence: TGTGCCAGCAGCCAAGTTATAGCGGGGTATTCTGTTAATGAGCAGTTCTTC. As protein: CASSQVIAGYSVNEQFF.

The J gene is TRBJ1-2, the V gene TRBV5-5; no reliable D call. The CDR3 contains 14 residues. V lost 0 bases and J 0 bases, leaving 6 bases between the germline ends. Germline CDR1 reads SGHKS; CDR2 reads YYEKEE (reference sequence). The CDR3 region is CASSLDIANYGYTF. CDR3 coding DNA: TGTGCCAGCAGCTTGGATATAGCTAACTATGGCTACACCTTC.

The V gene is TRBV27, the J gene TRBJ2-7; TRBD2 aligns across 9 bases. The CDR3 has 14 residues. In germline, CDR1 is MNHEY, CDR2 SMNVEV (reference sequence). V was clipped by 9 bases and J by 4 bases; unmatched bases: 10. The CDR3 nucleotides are TGTGCCAGTAAATGGGACAGCGGGAGGTACGAGCAGTACTTC. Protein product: CASKWDSGRYEQYF.

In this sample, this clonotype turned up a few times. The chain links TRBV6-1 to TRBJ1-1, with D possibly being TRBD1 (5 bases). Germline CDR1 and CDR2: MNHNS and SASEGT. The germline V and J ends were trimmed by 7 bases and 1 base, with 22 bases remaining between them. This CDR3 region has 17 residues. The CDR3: CASTQMGPLMANTEAFF. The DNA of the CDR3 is TGTGCCAGCACCCAAATGGGGCCTTTAATGGCGAACACTGAAGCTTTCTTT.

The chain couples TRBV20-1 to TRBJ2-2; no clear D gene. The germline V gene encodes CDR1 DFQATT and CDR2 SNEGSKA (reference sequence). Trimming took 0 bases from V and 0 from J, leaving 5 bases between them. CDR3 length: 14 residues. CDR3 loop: CSARDYSNTGELFF. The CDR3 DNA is TGCAGTGCTAGAGATTATTCGAACACCGGGGAGCTGTTTTTT.

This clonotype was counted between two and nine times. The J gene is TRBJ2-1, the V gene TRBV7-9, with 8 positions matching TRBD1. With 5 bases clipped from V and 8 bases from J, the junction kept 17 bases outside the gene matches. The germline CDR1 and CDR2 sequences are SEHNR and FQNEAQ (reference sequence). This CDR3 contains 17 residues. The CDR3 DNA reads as TGTGCCAGCAGCCACAACGACAGGGGATGGGTCGGCGATGAGCAGTTCTTC. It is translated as CASSHNDRGWVGDEQFF.

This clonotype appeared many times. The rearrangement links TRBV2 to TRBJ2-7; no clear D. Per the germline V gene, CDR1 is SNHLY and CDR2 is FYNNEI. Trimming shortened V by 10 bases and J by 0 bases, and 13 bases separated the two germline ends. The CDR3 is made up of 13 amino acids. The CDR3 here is CATRGRSSYEQYF. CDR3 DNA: TGTGCCACCAGAGGACGTTCCTCCTACGAGCAGTACTTC.

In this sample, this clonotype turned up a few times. The CDR3 DNA follows: TGTGCCAGCAGTTACAACCGGGGGGGTCTCCATGAGCAGTTCTTC. Its protein product is CASSYNRGGLHEQFF. This chain uses TRBV6-5 with TRBJ2-1, with TRBD2 matching 8 bases. This CDR3 has 15 residues. J lost 8 bases, V lost 2 bases, and 8 bases had no gene match. Germline V gene sequence: CDR1 MNHEY, CDR2 SVGAGI.

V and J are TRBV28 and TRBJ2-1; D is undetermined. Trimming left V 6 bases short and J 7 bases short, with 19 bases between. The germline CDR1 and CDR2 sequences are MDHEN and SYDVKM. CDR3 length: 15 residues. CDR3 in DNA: TGTGCCAGCAGCCCCGACCCCTATTTTAGGAATGAGCAGTTCTTC. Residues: CASSPDPYFRNEQFF.